A single sample is the source of the 28 T cell receptor beta chains below, sequenced in a study of blood T cell repertoires in COVID-19. Sequencing was performed with immunoSEQ multiplex PCR; in TCRdb, only in-frame clones are kept and a portion is missing. The data hold approximately 60,000 clones, with 65% to 85% observed a single time. Sequencing was carried out using peripheral blood. These receptors were collected from a man between 65 and 80 years old with active COVID-19.

The chain joins TRBV2 to TRBJ1-2; D is possibly TRBD1 (5 bases). CDR3 size: 14 residues. The V gene lost 6 bases and the J gene lost 5 bases, with 16 bases spanning the gap. From germline, CDR1 is SNHLY and CDR2 FYNNEI. Here the CDR3 DNA reads TGTGCCAGCAGACCCAACCAGGGCCCTTATGGCTACACCTTC. Protein product: CASRPNQGPYGYTF.

This clone came up a few times. V is TRBV16 and J is TRBJ2-2, with D maybe TRBD2 (6 bases). The CDR3 has 16 amino acids. The germline gives CDR1 KGHSY, CDR2 FQNENV. The V end lost 3 bases, the J end lost 1 base, and 12 bases lay between the germline ends. The CDR3 DNA sequence: TGTGCCAGCAGCCAGAGAGCGGGTGTGAACACCGGGGAGCTGTTTTTT. Protein sequence: CASSQRAGVNTGELFF. Filled out from reference TRBV16 and TRBJ2-2, the complete variable domain reads GEEVAQTPKHLVRGEGQKAKLYCAPIKGHSYVFWYQQVLKNEFKFLISFQNENVFDETGMPKERFSAKCLPNSPCSLEIQATKLEDSAVYFCASSQRAGVNTGELFFGEGSRLTVL.

The V and J genes are TRBV10-3 and TRBJ2-5, with D possibly TRBD1 on 5 matching bases. V was cut by 0 bases and J by 6 bases, with 11 bases left in between. CDR1 ENHRY and CDR2 SYGVKD come from the germline V gene. CDR3 length: 14 residues. DNA for the CDR3: TGTGCCATCAGTGAGTCCCCCGGACAAAAGACCCAGTACTTC. Its translation: CAISESPGQKTQYF.

The chain is built from TRBV6-5 and TRBJ2-4; maybe TRBD1 (6 bases). The CDR3 consists of 13 residues. V dropped 9 bases and J dropped 0 bases, with 9 bases sitting between them. In germline, CDR1 is MNHEY, CDR2 SVGAGI. CDR3 in DNA: TGTGCCAGTCGACAGGTAGCCAAAAACATTCAGTACTTC. The encoded protein is CASRQVAKNIQYF.

This clone came up a few times. The CDR3 loop is CASSLAGQSEQFF. The CDR3 DNA is TGTGCCAGCAGCTTAGCGGGTCAAAGCGAGCAGTTCTTC. The chain links TRBV5-5 to TRBJ2-1; TRBD2 is a possible D gene (6 bases). Between the trimmed V and J ends, which lost 2 bases and 10 bases, there was a span of 13 bases. CDR1 is SGHKS and CDR2 is YYEKEE in the germline V gene (reference sequence). CDR3 size: 13 residues. The variable domain in full, with the rest retrieved from reference TRBV5-5 and TRBJ2-1, is DAGVTQSPTHLIKTRGQQVTLRCSPISGHKSVSWYQQVLGQGPQFIFQYYEKEERGRGNFPDRFSARQFPNYSSELNVNALLLGDSALYLCASSLAGQSEQFFGPGTRLTVL.

This rearrangement joins TRBV20-1 to TRBJ2-1; TRBD2 might be the D (6 bases). Germline CDR1 DFQATT, CDR2 SNEGSKA (reference sequence). Trimming shortened V by 3 bases and J by 7 bases, and 13 bases separated the two germline ends. This CDR3 contains 13 residues. The CDR3 is CSASVRGLNEQFF. The CDR3 coding sequence is TGCAGTGCTAGTGTGCGGGGTTTAAATGAGCAGTTCTTC.

This clone has just a few counts. V and J are TRBV14 and TRBJ1-5; D unresolved. This CDR3 spans 16 amino acids. Germline V lookup: CDR1 SGHDN, CDR2 FVKESK. Trimming stripped 0 bases from V and 7 bases from J, with 16 bases between. The CDR3 here is CASSQEDFSAWQPQHF. For the CDR3, the DNA is TGTGCCAGCAGCCAAGAAGACTTTTCAGCTTGGCAGCCCCAGCATTTT. Combining the CDR3 with reference TRBV14 and TRBJ1-5 gives the whole variable domain EAGVTQFPSHSVIEKGQTVTLRCDPISGHDNLYWYRRVMGKEIKFLLHFVKESKQDESGMPNNRFLAERTGGTYSTLKVQPAELEDSGVYFCASSQEDFSAWQPQHFGDGTRLSIL.

This clone was counted only a few times. For the CDR3, the DNA is TGTGCCTGGAGCCGCGCAGGTTCTGGGGCCAACGTCCTGACTTTC. Translated: CAWSRAGSGANVLTF. This chain connects TRBV30 to TRBJ2-6; D is unresolved. V lost 3 bases and J 1 base, leaving 10 bases between the germline ends. CDR1 is GTSNPN and CDR2 is SVGIG in the germline V gene (reference sequence). This CDR3 is built from 15 residues.

The chain is built from TRBV27 and TRBJ2-2; 7 bases are a match to TRBD2. The length of the CDR3 is 13 residues. Trimming took 1 base from V and 9 from J; bases not matched to a gene: 2. Germline CDR1 MNHEY, CDR2 SMNVEV (reference sequence). The CDR3 protein is CASSLWGGRELFF. DNA for the CDR3: TGTGCCAGCAGTTTATGGGGGGGAAGGGAGCTGTTTTTT.

The rearrangement uses TRBV9 and TRBJ2-7; 12 nucleotides line up with TRBD1. The CDR3 extends over 19 amino acids. CDR1 and CDR2 from the germline V gene are SGDLS and YYNGEE. With V trimmed by 3 bases and J by 0 bases, 13 bases remained unmatched. The CDR3, as DNA: TGTGCCAGCAGCGGTCCCGGGACAGGGGGCTCGGCGGACTCCTACGAGCAGTACTTC. Translating it yields CASSGPGTGGSADSYEQYF.

V is TRBV18 and J is TRBJ1-2; D is undetermined. The CDR3 totals 13 residues. V lost 6 bases to trimming and J lost 2 bases, with 10 bases between them. The germline gives CDR1 KGHSH, CDR2 LQKENI. Written as DNA, the CDR3 is TGTGCCAGCTCGTCAACCGCGAACTATGGCTACACCTTC. Its translation is CASSSTANYGYTF.

The chain joins TRBV4-2 to TRBJ2-7, with TRBD2 as a possible D gene (6 bases). Trimming pared 4 bases from V and 0 bases from J, leaving 13 bases between. CDR1 and CDR2 (germline): LGHNA, YNFKEQ. The CDR3 covers 15 residues. The CDR3 DNA sequence: TGTGCCAGCAGCCCCGCCCCTAGCGACTCCTACGAGCAGTACTTC. Protein: CASSPAPSDSYEQYF.

This rearrangement joins TRBV5-1 to TRBJ1-6; D perhaps matches TRBD1 (6 bases). V lost 0 bases to trimming and J lost 10 bases, with 14 bases between them. Germline V gene sequence: CDR1 SGHRS, CDR2 YFSETQ. This CDR3 is 15 amino acids long. The CDR3 DNA sequence: TGCGCCAGCAGCTTGGCCGGGGAGAGGGGGTCACCCCTCCACTTT. It specifies CASSLAGERGSPLHF.

The V gene is TRBV29-1, the J gene TRBJ2-5, with 9 bases matching TRBD2. V lost 8 bases to trimming and J lost 5 bases; unmatched junction nucleotides: 9. The germline CDR1 and CDR2 sequences are SQVTM and ANQGSEA. This CDR3 region has 13 residues. CDR3 sequence: CSSTAGGRETQYF. CDR3 bases: TGCAGCTCCACTGCGGGAGGGCGTGAGACCCAGTACTTC.

The V gene is TRBV4-1, the J gene TRBJ1-1, with 10 bases fitting TRBD1. There are 15 residues in the CDR3. CDR1 and CDR2 (germline): MGHRA, YSYEKL. V was clipped by 1 base and J by 8 bases; unmatched bases: 7. The CDR3 DNA is TGCGCCAGCAGCCAAGGAAGGACAGGGGGTTTAGAAGCTTTCTTT. Its protein is CASSQGRTGGLEAFF.

This chain uses TRBV27 with TRBJ2-2, with D possibly TRBD2 on 6 matching bases. Trimming took off 1 base at V and 6 bases at J, with 15 bases between the two ends. This CDR3 is built from 16 residues. From germline, CDR1 is MNHEY and CDR2 SMNVEV (reference sequence). CDR3 nucleotides: TGTGCCAGCAGTTTATACACCGCGACTAGTCCCGGGGAGCTGTTTTTT. Translating gives CASSLYTATSPGELFF.

This chain uses TRBV12-3 or TRBV12-4 with TRBJ1-1; maybe TRBD1 (6 bases). V lost 4 bases, J lost 4 bases, and 10 bases lay in between. The CDR3 loop spans 13 amino acids. The CDR3 nucleotides read TGTGCCAGCAGTTCGATAGGGGGCACTGAAGCTTTCTTT. It yields the protein CASSSIGGTEAFF.

The chain is built from TRBV4-1 and TRBJ2-3; possibly TRBD2 for D (6 bases). Trimming removed 4 bases from V and 2 bases from J, with 13 bases in between. CDR1 MGHRA and CDR2 YSYEKL come from the germline V gene. The length of the CDR3 is 15 residues. The CDR3 DNA reads as TGCGCCAGCAGCCTCCGGGACTTATCCACAGATACGCAGTATTTT. It yields the protein CASSLRDLSTDTQYF.

This clone was recorded only once. The V gene is TRBV19, the J gene TRBJ1-1, with D possibly TRBD1 on 5 matching bases. The germline gives CDR1 LNHDA, CDR2 SQIVND (reference sequence). Trimming shortened V by 6 bases and J by 1 base, and 9 bases separated the two germline ends. This CDR3 contains 13 residues. CDR3 sequence (DNA): TGTGCCAGTAGCTTTCAGGGGAACACTGAAGCTTTCTTT. Amino acid sequence: CASSFQGNTEAFF.

The chain uses TRBV19 and TRBJ2-5; 8 nucleotides match TRBD2. Germline assignment: CDR1 LNHDA and CDR2 SQIVND (reference sequence). With V trimmed by 6 bases and J by 5 bases, 11 bases remained unmatched. There are 15 residues in the CDR3. CDR3 region: CASRDGAGGAETQYF. The CDR3 nucleotides read TGTGCCAGTAGGGACGGGGCGGGAGGTGCGGAGACCCAGTACTTC. The full variable domain, completed using reference TRBV19 and TRBJ2-5, is DGGITQSPKYLFRKEGQNVTLSCEQNLNHDAMYWYRQDPGQGLRLIYYSQIVNDFQKGDIAEGYSVSREKKESFPLTVTSAQKNPTAFYLCASRDGAGGAETQYFGPGTRLLVL.

The chain couples TRBV11-3 to TRBJ2-2; the D gene is possibly TRBD2 (5 bases). This CDR3 is built from 13 residues. The germline V and J ends were trimmed by 5 bases and 4 bases, with 8 bases remaining between them. Per the germline V gene, CDR1 is SGHNT and CDR2 is YENEEA. The CDR3 here is CASSNGLTGELFF. CDR3 coding DNA: TGTGCCAGCAGCAATGGACTCACCGGGGAGCTGTTTTTT.

This clone was seen only once. The rearrangement uses TRBV5-1 and TRBJ2-1; 13 bases align to TRBD2. The germline V gene has CDR1 SGHRS and CDR2 YFSETQ. The CDR3 runs 15 residues. J was trimmed by 7 bases and V by 5 bases; bases with no gene match: 6. CDR3 DNA: TGCGCCAGCAGGCCGACTAGCGGGAGGAGTAATGAGCAGTTCTTC. Its translation: CASRPTSGRSNEQFF.

The V call is TRBV27, the J call TRBJ1-3; TRBD1 matches 8 bases. V lost 5 bases to trimming and J lost 2 bases; unmatched junction nucleotides: 11. CDR1 and CDR2 (germline): MNHEY, SMNVEV (reference sequence). The CDR3 has 17 amino acids. This chain's CDR3 is CASSTPKTGVPGNTIYF. CDR3 bases: TGTGCCAGCAGTACCCCTAAGACAGGGGTACCTGGAAACACCATATATTTT.

The chain has TRBV6-2 or TRBV6-3 and TRBJ2-1; D is perhaps TRBD2 (6 bases). Germline V gene sequence: CDR1 MNHEY, CDR2 SVGEGT. The CDR3 is 14 amino acids. V shed 2 bases and J shed 9 bases, with 14 bases lying between them. The CDR3, as DNA: TGTGCCAGCAGTTACGGGGGGTACTTCACTGAGCAGTTCTTC. Translation gives CASSYGGYFTEQFF.

This clone was seen once. The chain links TRBV6-2 or TRBV6-3 to TRBJ2-2; 14 positions agree with TRBD2. The J segment lost 4 bases and the V segment lost 5 bases, leaving 9 bases of the junction unmatched. The V gene's germline CDR1 is MNHEY and CDR2 SVGEGT. The CDR3 is made up of 18 amino acids. The CDR3 DNA is TGTGCCAGCAGTCGCAAAGGACTAGCGGGAGGTGGCACCGGGGAGCTGTTTTTT. It codes for CASSRKGLAGGGTGELFF.

The J gene is TRBJ2-2, the V gene TRBV30; TRBD2 agrees at 7 bases. The germline CDR1 and CDR2 sequences are GTSNPN and SVGIG (reference sequence). With 3 bases clipped from V and 4 bases from J, the junction kept 2 bases outside the gene matches. The CDR3 covers 13 residues. The CDR3 nucleotides are TGTGCCTGGAGCAGGGAGGGCACCGGGGAGCTGTTTTTT. Translated: CAWSREGTGELFF.

This chain joins TRBV18 and TRBJ1-1, with D uncertain. The germline CDR1 and CDR2 sequences are KGHSH and LQKENI. This CDR3 spans 16 amino acids. The V gene lost 0 bases and the J gene lost 0 bases, with 11 bases spanning the gap. The CDR3: CASSPPSRRLNTEAFF. Here the CDR3 DNA reads TGTGCCAGCTCACCACCGAGTAGGCGGTTGAACACTGAAGCTTTCTTT.

This clone was recorded only once. This chain joins TRBV18 and TRBJ1-5; possible D gene TRBD1, 6 bases. The V gene's germline CDR1 is KGHSH and CDR2 LQKENI. The V and J ends lost 3 bases and 7 bases respectively, with 16 bases between them. The CDR3 contains 15 residues. This CDR3 is CASSPTTKQGQPQHF. In nucleotides, the CDR3 is TGTGCCAGCTCACCGACGACAAAACAGGGACAGCCCCAGCATTTT.